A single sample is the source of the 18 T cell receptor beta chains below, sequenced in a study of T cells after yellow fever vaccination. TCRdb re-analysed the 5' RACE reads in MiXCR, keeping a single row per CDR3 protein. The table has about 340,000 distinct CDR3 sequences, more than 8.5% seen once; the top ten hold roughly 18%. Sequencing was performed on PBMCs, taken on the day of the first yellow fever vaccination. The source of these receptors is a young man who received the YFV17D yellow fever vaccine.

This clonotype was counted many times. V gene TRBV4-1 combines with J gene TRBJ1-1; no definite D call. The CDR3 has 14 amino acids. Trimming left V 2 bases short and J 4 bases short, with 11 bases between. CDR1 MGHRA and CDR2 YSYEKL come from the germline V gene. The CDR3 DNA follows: TGCGCCAGCAGCCAAATAAGGGCCGGCACTGAAGCTTTCTTT. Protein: CASSQIRAGTEAFF.

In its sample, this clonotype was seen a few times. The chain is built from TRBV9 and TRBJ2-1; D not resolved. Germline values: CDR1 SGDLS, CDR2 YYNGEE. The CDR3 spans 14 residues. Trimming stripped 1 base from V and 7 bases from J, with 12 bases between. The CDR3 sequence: CASSVLPISNEQFF. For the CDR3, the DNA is TGTGCCAGCAGCGTACTACCGATTTCGAATGAGCAGTTCTTC.

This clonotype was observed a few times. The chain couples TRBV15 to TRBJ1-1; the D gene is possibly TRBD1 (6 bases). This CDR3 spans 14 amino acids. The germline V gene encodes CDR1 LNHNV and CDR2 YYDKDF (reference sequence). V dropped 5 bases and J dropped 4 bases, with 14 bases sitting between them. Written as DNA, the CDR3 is TGTGCCACCAGCTCGAAGGGGGGAGGCACTGAAGCTTTCTTT. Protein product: CATSSKGGGTEAFF.

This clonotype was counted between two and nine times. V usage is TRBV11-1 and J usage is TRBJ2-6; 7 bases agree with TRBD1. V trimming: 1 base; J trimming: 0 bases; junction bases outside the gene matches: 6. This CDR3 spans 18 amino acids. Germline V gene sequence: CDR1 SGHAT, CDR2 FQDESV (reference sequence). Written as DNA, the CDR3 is TGTGCCAGCAGCTTAGTTCACAGGGGCTACTCTGGGGCCAACGTCCTGACTTTC. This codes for CASSLVHRGYSGANVLTF.

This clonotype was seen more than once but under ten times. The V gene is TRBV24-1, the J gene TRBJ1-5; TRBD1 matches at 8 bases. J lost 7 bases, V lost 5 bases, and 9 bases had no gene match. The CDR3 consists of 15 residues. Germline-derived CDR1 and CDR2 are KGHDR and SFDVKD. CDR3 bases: TGTGCCACCAGTGCGGCAGGGGGCTCTAGACAGCCCCAGCATTTT. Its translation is CATSAAGGSRQPQHF.

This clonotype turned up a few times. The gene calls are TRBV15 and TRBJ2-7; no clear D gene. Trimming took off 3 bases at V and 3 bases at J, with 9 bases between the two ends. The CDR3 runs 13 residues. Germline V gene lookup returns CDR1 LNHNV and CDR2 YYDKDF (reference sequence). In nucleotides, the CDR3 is TGTGCCACCAGCAGCCTATGGAGCTACGAGCAGTACGTC. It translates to CATSSLWSYEQYV.

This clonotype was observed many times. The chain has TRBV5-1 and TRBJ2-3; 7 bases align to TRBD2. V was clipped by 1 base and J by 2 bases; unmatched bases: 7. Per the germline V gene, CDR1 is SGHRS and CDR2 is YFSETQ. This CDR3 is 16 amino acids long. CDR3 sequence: CASSLRDSGSTDTQYF. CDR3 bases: TGCGCCAGCAGCTTGAGGGATAGCGGGTCCACAGATACGCAGTATTTT.

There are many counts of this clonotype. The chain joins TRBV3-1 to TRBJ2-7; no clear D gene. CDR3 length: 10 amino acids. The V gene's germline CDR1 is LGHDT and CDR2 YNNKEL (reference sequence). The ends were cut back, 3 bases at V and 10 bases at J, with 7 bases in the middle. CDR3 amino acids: CASSHRPQYV. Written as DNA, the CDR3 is TGTGCCAGCAGCCATAGGCCCCAGTACGTC.

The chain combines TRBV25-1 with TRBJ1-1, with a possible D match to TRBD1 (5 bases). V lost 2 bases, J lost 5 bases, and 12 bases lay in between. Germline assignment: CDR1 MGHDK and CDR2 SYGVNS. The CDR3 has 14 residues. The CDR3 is CASSEVGGKTEAFF. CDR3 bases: TGTGCCAGCAGTGAAGTGGGGGGGAAGACTGAAGCTTTCTTT.

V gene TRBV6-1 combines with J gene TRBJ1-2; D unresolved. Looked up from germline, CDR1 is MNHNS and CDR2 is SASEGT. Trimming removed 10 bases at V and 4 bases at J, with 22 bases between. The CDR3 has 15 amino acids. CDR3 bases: TGTGCCACCACAACCACCCCTGCGGCTGGCTATGGCTACACCTTC. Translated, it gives CATTTTPAAGYGYTF.

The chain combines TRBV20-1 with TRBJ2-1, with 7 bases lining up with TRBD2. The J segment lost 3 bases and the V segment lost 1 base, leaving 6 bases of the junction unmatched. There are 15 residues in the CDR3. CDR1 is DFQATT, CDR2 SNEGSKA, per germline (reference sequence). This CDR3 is CSARGGGGYYNEQFF. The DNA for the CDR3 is TGCAGTGCTAGAGGGGGCGGGGGTTACTACAATGAGCAGTTCTTC.

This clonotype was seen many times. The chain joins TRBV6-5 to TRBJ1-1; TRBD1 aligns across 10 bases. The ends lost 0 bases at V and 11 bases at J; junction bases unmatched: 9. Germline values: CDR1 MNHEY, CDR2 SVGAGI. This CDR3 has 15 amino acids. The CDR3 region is CASSYSTGGDFTAFF. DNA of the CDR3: TGTGCCAGCAGTTACTCGACAGGGGGCGATTTTACGGCTTTCTTT.

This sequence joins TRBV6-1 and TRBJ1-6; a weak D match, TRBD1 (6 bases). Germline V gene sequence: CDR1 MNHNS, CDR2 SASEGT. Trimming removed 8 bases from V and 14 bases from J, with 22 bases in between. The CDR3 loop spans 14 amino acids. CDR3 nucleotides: TGTGCCAGCGGGGTTAGGGGGGAAGGAAGCACCCTCCACTTT. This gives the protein CASGVRGEGSTLHF.

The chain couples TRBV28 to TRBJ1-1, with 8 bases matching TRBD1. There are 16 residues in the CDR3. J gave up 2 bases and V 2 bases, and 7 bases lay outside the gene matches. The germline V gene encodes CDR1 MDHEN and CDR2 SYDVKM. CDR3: CASSLGGTGDNTEAFF. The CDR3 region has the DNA TGTGCCAGCAGTTTAGGTGGGACAGGCGACAACACTGAAGCTTTCTTT. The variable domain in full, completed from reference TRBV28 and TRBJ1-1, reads DVKVTQSSRYLVKRTGEKVFLECVQDMDHENMFWYRQDPGLGLRLIYFSYDVKMKEKGDIPEGYSVSREKKERFSLILESASTNQTSMYLCASSLGGTGDNTEAFFGQGTRLTVV.

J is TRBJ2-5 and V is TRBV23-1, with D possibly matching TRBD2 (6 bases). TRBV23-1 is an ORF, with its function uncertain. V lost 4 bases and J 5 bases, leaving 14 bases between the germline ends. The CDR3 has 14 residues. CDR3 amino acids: CASSPGPGGETQYF. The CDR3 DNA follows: TGCGCCAGCAGTCCCGGACCTGGGGGGGAGACCCAGTACTTC.

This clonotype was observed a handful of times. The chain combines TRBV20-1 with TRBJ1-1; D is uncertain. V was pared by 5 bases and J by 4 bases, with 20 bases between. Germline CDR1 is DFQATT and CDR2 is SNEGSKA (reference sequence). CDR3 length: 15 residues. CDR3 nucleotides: TGCAGTGCTCCAAGTCTCTTTTCCGTGGTCACTGAAGCTTTCTTT. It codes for CSAPSLFSVVTEAFF.

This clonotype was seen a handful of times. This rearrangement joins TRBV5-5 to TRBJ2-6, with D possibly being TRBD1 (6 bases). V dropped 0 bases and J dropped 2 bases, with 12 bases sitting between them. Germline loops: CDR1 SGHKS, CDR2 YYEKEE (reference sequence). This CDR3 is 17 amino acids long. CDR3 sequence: CASSLDPSGAGANVLTF. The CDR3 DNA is TGTGCCAGCAGCTTGGACCCTTCAGGGGCTGGGGCCAACGTCCTGACTTTC.

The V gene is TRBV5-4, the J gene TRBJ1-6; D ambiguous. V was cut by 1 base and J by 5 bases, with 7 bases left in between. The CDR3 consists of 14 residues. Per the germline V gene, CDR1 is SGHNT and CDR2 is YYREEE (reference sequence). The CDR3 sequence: CASSLYSNNSPLHF. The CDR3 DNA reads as TGTGCCAGCAGCTTGTACAGTAATAATTCACCCCTCCACTTT. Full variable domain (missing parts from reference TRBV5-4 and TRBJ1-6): ETGVTQSPTHLIKTRGQQVTLRCSSQSGHNTVSWYQQALGQGPQFIFQYYREEENGRGNFPPRFSGLQFPNYSSELNVNALELDDSALYLCASSLYSNNSPLHFGNGTRLTVT.